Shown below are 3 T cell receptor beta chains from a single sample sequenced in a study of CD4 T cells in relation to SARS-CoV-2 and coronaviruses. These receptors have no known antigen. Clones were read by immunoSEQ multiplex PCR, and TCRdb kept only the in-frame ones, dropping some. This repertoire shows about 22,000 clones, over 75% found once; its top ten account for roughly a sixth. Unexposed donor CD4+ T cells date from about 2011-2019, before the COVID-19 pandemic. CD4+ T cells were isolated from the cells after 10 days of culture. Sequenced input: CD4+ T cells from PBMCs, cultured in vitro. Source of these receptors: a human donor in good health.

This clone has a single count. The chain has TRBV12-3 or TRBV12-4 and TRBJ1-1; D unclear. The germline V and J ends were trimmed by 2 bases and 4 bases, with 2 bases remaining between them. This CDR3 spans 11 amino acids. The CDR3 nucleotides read TGTGCCAGCAGTTTATCCACTGAAGCTTTCTTT. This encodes CASSLSTEAFF.

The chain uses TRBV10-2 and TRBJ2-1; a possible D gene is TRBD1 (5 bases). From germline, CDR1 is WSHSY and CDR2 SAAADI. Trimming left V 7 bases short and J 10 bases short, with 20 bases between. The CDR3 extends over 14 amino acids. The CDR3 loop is CASTFSPGSGEQFF. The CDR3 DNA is TGCGCCAGCACTTTCAGTCCAGGGTCAGGAGAGCAGTTCTTC.

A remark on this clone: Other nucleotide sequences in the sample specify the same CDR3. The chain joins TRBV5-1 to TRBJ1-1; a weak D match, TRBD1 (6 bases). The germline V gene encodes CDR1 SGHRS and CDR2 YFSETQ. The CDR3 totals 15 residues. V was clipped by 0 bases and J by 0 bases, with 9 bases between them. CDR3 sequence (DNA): TGCGCCAGCAGCTTGGCCGGGACAATGAACACTGAAGCTTTCTTT. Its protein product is CASSLAGTMNTEAFF.